The 18 T cell receptor beta chains reported below all come from one sample, sequenced in a study of naive and memory T cell subsets. General study points: Naive repertoires, especially CD8, held a few larger clonotypes, possibly memory cells re-expressing CD45RA.

These receptors have no identified antigens. The beta constant-region primer was an equimolar mix of two oligonucleotides covering TRBC1 and TRBC2. Ligated cDNA was amplified by four rounds of PCR with nested alpha and beta constant-region primers and SP2. TCRdb called the UMI-ligation and nested PCR reads again in MiXCR, with one record for every CDR3 protein. The sample lists approximately 140,000 distinct CDR3 sequences; roughly a fifth were seen once. The sequenced material came from naive CD8+ T cells from blood. The receptors were gathered from a human donor in good health.

V usage is TRBV12-3 or TRBV12-4 and J usage is TRBJ2-7; D unclear. V was pared by 2 bases and J by 3 bases, with 5 bases between. The CDR3 is 12 residues long. The CDR3 nucleotides are TGTGCCAGCAGTTTAATTAGCTACGAGCAGTACTTC. It codes for CASSLISYEQYF.

About this clonotype: Being one base from a much bigger clone, this may be a read error. The genes are TRBV7-6 and TRBJ2-1; 7 bases match TRBD2. The CDR3 totals 15 residues. Unmatched junction bases numbered 7, after V lost 1 base and J lost 7 bases. CDR1 and CDR2 (germline): SGHVS, FNYEAQ. CDR3 bases: TGTGCCAGCAGCTTAGGAGGGATTAGCGGGAATGAGCAGTTCTTC. It encodes CASSLGGISGNEQFF.

The chain is built from TRBV5-1 and TRBJ2-7; 8 positions agree with TRBD2. This CDR3 spans 15 amino acids. CDR1 is SGHRS, CDR2 YFSETQ, per germline. V lost 0 bases, J lost 5 bases, and 7 bases stayed unmatched. The CDR3 nucleotides are TGCGCCAGCAGCTTGGTCCCGGGAGGGAGGGACGAGCAGTACTTC. Residues: CASSLVPGGRDEQYF.

The table lists this clonotype with a few counts. This sequence joins TRBV15 and TRBJ1-1; D not certain. The CDR3 is made up of 13 amino acids. Germline V gives CDR1 LNHNV, CDR2 YYDKDF (reference sequence). V dropped 2 bases and J dropped 5 bases, with 9 bases sitting between them. The CDR3 region is CATSRRGGTEAFF. CDR3 nucleotide sequence: TGTGCCACCAGCAGACGCGGTGGAACTGAAGCTTTCTTT. The full variable domain, with the rest looked up from reference TRBV15 and TRBJ1-1, is DAMVIQNPRYQVTQFGKPVTLSCSQTLNHNVMYWYQQKSSQAPKLLFHYYDKDFNNEADTPDNFQSRRPNTSFCFLDIRSPGLGDTAMYLCATSRRGGTEAFFGQGTRLTVV.

This clonotype was picked up many times. This chain joins TRBV12-3 or TRBV12-4 and TRBJ2-7; 8 positions match TRBD1. The CDR3 extends over 14 amino acids. The J segment lost 2 bases and the V segment lost 1 base, leaving 1 base of the junction unmatched. DNA of the CDR3: TGTGCCAGCAGTTTAGGGACAGGGACCTACGAGCAGTACTTC. Translating it yields CASSLGTGTYEQYF.

The J gene is TRBJ2-6, the V gene TRBV12-3 or TRBV12-4; D is uncertain. V was trimmed by 7 bases and J by 0 bases, leaving 7 bases between them. The CDR3 loop spans 14 amino acids. CDR3 residues: CASTRGSGANVLTF. CDR3 in DNA: TGTGCCAGCACCCGTGGCTCTGGGGCCAACGTCCTGACTTTC.

The chain has TRBV28 and TRBJ2-7; 12 nucleotides match TRBD2. Germline CDR1 and CDR2: MDHEN and SYDVKM. With 7 bases clipped from V and 3 bases from J, the junction kept 4 bases outside the gene matches. This CDR3 is built from 14 residues. The CDR3 region is CASMGTSGFYEQYF. DNA of the CDR3: TGTGCCAGCATGGGGACTAGCGGGTTCTACGAGCAGTACTTC.

This clonotype was counted only a few times. This chain uses TRBV7-6 with TRBJ1-3; a weak D match, TRBD1 (6 bases). This CDR3 is built from 16 residues. V was trimmed by 5 bases and J by 2 bases, leaving 16 bases between them. The germline CDR1 and CDR2 sequences are SGHVS and FNYEAQ. This chain's CDR3 is CASSTDPGQTGNTIYF. As DNA, the CDR3 is TGTGCCAGCAGCACCGACCCTGGACAGACTGGAAACACCATATATTTT.

The chain recombines TRBV4-1 with TRBJ2-1; a possible D gene is TRBD2 (6 bases). The V end lost 1 base, the J end lost 2 bases, and 9 bases lay between the germline ends. The CDR3 is 15 amino acids. Germline V gene lookup returns CDR1 MGHRA and CDR2 YSYEKL. This chain's CDR3 is CASSQVGGAYNEQFF. The CDR3 DNA reads as TGCGCCAGCAGCCAAGTGGGGGGAGCCTACAATGAGCAGTTCTTC.

The CDR3 DNA is TGTGCCAGCAGTTACGGGACAGGGGGCGCCGGGCAGTACTTC. Translating it yields CASSYGTGGAGQYF. The chain couples TRBV6-5 to TRBJ2-7; 12 positions agree with TRBD1. CDR1 is MNHEY, CDR2 SVGAGI, per germline. J gave up 9 bases and V 2 bases, and 5 bases lay outside the gene matches. The CDR3 covers 14 residues.

Ten or more counts support this clonotype. Here the CDR3 DNA reads TGCAGTGCTAGACCTAGAGTCGGAGGGGATGACGAAAAACTGTTTTTT. Its protein product is CSARPRVGGDDEKLFF. The chain employs TRBV20-1 and TRBJ1-4; perhaps TRBD1 as D (5 bases). Germline V gene lookup returns CDR1 DFQATT and CDR2 SNEGSKA (reference sequence). This CDR3 contains 16 residues. V was trimmed by 2 bases and J by 8 bases, leaving 21 bases between them.

This clonotype has just a few counts. The chain joins TRBV27 to TRBJ1-1; D is ambiguous. The CDR3 length is 12 residues. Germline CDR1 and CDR2: MNHEY and SMNVEV (reference sequence). Trimming cost V 4 bases and J 1 base, with 4 bases left between them. The CDR3 DNA is TGTGCCAGCAGTTCCACGAACACTGAAGCTTTCTTT. It is translated as CASSSTNTEAFF.

This clonotype occurred a few times. This sequence joins TRBV6-1 and TRBJ2-7; possible D gene TRBD1, 6 bases. The CDR3 sequence is 13 residues long. Germline CDR1 is MNHNS and CDR2 is SASEGT. V gave up 6 bases and J gave up 1 base, with 10 bases separating them. CDR3: CASRPGASYEQYF. The CDR3 DNA reads TGTGCCAGCAGACCAGGGGCGTCCTACGAGCAGTACTTC.

The chain joins TRBV12-3 or TRBV12-4 to TRBJ2-7; 7 nucleotides line up with TRBD2. The CDR3 totals 17 residues. The ends lost 3 bases at V and 3 bases at J; junction bases unmatched: 14. The CDR3 DNA reads TGTGCCAGCAGTTTTACGGGGGGAGACCCAAAAGTCTACGAGCAGTACTTC. This codes for CASSFTGGDPKVYEQYF.

This clonotype showed up just a few times. The J gene is TRBJ1-6, the V gene TRBV2; weak D call: TRBD1 (6 bases). Trimming stripped 5 bases from V and 6 bases from J, with 14 bases between. Germline V gives CDR1 SNHLY, CDR2 FYNNEI. This CDR3 is built from 15 residues. CDR3 nucleotide sequence: TGTGCCAGCAGTCCTGGGACACGGAGTAATTCACCCCTCCACTTT. Protein: CASSPGTRSNSPLHF.

The CDR3 loop is CSVEVRGEETQYF. The CDR3 nucleotides read TGCAGCGTTGAGGTCCGGGGGGAAGAGACCCAGTACTTC. The rearrangement joins TRBV29-1 to TRBJ2-5; the match to TRBD2 covers 7 bases. Unmatched junction bases numbered 4, after V lost 3 bases and J lost 3 bases. The CDR3 is 13 amino acids. Looked up from germline, CDR1 is SQVTM and CDR2 is ANQGSEA.

CDR3 sequence (DNA): TGTGCCAGCGTAAAGGGTACTGAAGCTTTCTTT. Translated, it gives CASVKGTEAFF. The rearrangement uses TRBV27 and TRBJ1-1; no firm D call. Germline loops: CDR1 MNHEY, CDR2 SMNVEV (reference sequence). The germline V and J ends were trimmed by 8 bases and 5 bases, with 9 bases remaining between them. This CDR3 spans 11 amino acids.

The chain joins TRBV28 to TRBJ2-1; 11 bases match TRBD2. The CDR3 contains 16 residues. Germline CDR1 is MDHEN and CDR2 is SYDVKM. Trimming at V came to 2 bases and at J to 8 bases, leaving 8 bases not matched to a gene. CDR3 loop: CASSLKRLAGNDEQFF. CDR3 in DNA: TGTGCCAGCAGTTTAAAAAGACTAGCGGGAAACGATGAGCAGTTCTTC. The whole variable domain, remainder taken from reference TRBV28 and TRBJ2-1, is DVKVTQSSRYLVKRTGEKVFLECVQDMDHENMFWYRQDPGLGLRLIYFSYDVKMKEKGDIPEGYSVSREKKERFSLILESASTNQTSMYLCASSLKRLAGNDEQFFGPGTRLTVL.